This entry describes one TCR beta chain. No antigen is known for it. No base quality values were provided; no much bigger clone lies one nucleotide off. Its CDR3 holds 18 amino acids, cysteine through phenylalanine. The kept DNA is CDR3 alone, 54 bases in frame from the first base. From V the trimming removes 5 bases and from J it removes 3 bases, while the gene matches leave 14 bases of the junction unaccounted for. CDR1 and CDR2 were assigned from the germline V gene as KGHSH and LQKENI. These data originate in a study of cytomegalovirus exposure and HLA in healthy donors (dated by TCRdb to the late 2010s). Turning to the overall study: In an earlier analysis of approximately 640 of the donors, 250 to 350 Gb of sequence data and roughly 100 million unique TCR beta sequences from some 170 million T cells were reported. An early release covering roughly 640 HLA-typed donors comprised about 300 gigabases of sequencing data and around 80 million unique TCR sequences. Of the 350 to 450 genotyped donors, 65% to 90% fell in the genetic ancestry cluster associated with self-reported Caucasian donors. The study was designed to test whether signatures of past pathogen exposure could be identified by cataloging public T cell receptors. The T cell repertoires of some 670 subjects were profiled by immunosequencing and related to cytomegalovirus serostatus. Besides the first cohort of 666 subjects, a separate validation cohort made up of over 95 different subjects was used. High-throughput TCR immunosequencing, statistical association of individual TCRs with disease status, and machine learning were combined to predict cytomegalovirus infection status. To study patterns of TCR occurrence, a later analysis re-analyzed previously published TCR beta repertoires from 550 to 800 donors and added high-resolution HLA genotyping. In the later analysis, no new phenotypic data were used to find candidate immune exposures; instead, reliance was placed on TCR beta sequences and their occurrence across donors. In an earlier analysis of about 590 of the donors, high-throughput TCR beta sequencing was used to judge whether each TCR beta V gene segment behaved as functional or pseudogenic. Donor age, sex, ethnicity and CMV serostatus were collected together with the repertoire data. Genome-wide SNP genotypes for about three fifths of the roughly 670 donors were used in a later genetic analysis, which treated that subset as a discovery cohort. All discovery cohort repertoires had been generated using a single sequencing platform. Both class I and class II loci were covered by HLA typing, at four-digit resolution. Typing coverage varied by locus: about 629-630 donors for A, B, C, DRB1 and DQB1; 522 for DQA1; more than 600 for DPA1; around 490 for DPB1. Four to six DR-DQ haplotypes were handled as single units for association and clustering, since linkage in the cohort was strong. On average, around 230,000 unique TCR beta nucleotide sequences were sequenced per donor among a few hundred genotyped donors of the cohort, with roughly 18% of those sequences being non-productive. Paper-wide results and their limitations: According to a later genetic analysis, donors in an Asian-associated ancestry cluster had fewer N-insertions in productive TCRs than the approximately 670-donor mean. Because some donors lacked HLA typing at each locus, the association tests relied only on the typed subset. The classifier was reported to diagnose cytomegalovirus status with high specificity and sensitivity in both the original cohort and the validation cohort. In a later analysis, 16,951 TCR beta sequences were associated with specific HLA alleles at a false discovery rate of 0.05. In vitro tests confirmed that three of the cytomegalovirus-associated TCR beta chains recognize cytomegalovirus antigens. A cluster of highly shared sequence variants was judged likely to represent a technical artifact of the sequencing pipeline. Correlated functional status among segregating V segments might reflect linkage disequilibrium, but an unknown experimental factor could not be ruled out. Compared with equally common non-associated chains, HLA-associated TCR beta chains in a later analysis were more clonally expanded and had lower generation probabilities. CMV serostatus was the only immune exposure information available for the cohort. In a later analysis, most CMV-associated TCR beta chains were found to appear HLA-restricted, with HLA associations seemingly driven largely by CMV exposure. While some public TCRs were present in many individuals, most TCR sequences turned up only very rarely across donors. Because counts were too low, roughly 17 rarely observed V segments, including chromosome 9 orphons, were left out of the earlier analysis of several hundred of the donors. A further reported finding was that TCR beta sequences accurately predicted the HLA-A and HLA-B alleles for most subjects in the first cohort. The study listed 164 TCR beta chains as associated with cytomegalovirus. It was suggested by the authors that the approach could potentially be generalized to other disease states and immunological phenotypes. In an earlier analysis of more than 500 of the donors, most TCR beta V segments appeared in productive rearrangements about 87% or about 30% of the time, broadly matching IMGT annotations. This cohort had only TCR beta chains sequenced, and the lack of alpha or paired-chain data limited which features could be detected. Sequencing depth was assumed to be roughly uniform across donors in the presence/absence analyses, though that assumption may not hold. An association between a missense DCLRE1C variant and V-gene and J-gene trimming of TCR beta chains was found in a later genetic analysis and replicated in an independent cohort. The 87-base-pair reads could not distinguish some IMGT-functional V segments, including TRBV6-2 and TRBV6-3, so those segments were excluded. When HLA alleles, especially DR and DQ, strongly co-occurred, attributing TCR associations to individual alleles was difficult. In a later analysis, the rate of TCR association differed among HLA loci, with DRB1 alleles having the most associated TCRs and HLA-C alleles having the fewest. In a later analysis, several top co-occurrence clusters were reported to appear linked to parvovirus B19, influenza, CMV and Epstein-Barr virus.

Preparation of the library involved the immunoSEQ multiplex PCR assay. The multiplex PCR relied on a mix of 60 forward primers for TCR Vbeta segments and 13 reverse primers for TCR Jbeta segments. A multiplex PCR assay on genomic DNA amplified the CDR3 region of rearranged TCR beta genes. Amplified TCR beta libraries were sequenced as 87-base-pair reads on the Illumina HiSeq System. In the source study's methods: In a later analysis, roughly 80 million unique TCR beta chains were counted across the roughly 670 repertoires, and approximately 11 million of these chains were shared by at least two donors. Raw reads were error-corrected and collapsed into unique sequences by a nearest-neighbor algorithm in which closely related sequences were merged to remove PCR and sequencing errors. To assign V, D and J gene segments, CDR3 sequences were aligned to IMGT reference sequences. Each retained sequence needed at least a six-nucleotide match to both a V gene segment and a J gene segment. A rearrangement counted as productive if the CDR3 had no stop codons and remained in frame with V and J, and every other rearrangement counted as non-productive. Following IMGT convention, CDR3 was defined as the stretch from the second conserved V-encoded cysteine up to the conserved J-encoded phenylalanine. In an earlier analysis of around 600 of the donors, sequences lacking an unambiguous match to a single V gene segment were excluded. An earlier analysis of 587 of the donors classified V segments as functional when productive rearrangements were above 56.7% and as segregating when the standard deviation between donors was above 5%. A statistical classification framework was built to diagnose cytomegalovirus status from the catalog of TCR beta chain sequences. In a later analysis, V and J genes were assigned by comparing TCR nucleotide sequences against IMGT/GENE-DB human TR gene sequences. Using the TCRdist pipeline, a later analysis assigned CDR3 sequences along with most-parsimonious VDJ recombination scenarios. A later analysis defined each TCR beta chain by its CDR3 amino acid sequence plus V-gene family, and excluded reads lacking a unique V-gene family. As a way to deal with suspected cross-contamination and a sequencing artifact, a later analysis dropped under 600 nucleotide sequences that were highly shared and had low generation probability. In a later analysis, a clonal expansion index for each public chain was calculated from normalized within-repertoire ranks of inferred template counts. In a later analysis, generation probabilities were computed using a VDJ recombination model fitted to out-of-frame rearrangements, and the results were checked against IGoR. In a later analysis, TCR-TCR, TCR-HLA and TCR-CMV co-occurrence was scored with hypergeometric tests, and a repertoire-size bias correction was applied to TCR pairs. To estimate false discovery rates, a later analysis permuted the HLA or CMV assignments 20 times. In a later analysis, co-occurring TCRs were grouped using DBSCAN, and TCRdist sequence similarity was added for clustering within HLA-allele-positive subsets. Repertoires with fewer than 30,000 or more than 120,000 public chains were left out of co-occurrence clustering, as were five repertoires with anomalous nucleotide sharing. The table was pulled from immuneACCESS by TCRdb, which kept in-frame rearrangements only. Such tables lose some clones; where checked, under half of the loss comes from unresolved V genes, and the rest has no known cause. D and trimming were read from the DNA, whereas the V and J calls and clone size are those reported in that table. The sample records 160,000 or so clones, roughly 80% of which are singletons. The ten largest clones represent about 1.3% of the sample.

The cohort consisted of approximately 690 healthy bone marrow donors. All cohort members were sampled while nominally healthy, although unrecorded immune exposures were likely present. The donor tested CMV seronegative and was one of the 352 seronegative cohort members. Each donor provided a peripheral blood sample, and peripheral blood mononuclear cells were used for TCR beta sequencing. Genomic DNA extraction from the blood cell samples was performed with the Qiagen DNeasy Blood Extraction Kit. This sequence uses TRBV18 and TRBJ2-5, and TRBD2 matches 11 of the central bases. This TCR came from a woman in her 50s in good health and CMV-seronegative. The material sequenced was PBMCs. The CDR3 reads CASSTQPRSGGAEETQYF. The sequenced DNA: TGTGCCAGCTCAACCCAACCCCGTAGCGGGGGGGCTGAAGAGACCCAGTACTTC.